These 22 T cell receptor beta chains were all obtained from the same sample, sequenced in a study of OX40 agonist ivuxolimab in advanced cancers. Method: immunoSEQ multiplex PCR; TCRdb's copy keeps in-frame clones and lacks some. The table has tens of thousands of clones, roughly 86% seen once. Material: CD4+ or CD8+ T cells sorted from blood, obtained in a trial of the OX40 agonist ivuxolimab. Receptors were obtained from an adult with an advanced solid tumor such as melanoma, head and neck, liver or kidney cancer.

CDR3 sequence: CASSRDRGLRETQYF. The DNA of the CDR3 is TGTGCCAGCAGCAGAGACAGGGGGCTTCGGGAGACCCAGTACTTC. The V gene is TRBV27, the J gene TRBJ2-5; 10 nucleotides align to TRBD1. The CDR3 extends over 15 amino acids. CDR1 and CDR2 from the germline V gene are MNHEY and SMNVEV (reference sequence). V shed 6 bases and J 5 bases; nucleotides not matched to a gene: 9.

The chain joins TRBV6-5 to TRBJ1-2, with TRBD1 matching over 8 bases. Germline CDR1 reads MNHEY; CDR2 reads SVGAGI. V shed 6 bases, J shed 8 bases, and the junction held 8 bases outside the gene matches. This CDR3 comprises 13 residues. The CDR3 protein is CASRTGVLGGYTF. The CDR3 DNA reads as TGTGCCAGCAGGACAGGGGTTTTGGGAGGCTACACCTTC.

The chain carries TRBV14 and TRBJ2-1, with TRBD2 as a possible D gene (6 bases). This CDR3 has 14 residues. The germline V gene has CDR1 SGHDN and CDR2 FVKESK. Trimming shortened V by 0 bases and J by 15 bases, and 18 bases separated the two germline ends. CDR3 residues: CASSQEGGVRGPFF. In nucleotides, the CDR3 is TGTGCCAGCAGCCAAGAGGGCGGGGTTAGAGGTCCGTTCTTC.

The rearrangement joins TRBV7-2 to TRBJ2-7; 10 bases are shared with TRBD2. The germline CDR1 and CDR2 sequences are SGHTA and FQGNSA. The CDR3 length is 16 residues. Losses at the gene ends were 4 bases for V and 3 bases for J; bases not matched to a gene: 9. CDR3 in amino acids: CASSSVRLAGYYEQYF. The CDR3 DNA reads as TGTGCCAGCAGCTCCGTACGACTAGCGGGTTACTACGAGCAGTACTTC.

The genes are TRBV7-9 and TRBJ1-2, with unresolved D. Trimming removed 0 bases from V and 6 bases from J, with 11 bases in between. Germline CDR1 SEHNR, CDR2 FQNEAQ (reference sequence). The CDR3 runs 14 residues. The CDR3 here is CASSLAADKHGYTF. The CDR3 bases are TGTGCCAGCAGCTTAGCGGCTGACAAGCATGGCTACACCTTC. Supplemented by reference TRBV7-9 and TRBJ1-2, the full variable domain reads DTGVSQNPRHKITKRGQNVTFRCDPISEHNRLYWYRQTLGQGPEFLTYFQNEAQLEKSRLLSDRFSAERPKGSFSTLEIQRTEQGDSAMYLCASSLAADKHGYTFGSGTRLTVV.

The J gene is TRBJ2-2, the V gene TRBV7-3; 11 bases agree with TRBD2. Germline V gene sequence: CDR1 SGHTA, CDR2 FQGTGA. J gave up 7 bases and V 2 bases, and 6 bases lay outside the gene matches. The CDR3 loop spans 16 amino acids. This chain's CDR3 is CASSLLAGGHGGELFF. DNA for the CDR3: TGTGCCAGCAGCTTACTAGCGGGAGGCCATGGCGGGGAGCTGTTTTTT.

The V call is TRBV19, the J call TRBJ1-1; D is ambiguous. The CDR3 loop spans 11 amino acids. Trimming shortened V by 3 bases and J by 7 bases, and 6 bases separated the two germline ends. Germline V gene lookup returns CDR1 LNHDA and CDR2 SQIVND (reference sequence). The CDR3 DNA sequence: TGTGCCAGTAGTATGGGCGGTGAAGCTTTCTTT. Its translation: CASSMGGEAFF.

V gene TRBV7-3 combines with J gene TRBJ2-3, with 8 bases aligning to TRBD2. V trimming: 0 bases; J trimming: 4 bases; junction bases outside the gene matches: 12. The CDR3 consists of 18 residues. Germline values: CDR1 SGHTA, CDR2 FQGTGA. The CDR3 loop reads CASSLTGPARGVSDTQYF. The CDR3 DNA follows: TGTGCCAGCAGCTTAACGGGTCCGGCGCGGGGGGTCTCAGATACGCAGTATTTT.

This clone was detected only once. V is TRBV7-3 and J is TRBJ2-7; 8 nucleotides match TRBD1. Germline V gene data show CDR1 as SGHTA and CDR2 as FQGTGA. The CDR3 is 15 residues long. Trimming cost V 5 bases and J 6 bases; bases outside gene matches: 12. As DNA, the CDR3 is TGTGCCAGCAGCCGGAACGCAGGGGGCTTAAGCGAGCAGTACTTC. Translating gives CASSRNAGGLSEQYF.

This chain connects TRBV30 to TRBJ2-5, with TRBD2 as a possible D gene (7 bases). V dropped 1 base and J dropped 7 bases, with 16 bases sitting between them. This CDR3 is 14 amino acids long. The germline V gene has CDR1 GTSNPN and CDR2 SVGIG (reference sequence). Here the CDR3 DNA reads TGTGCCTGGAGTGCCGGAGGGGGGGATGGGACCCAGTACTTC. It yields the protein CAWSAGGGDGTQYF.

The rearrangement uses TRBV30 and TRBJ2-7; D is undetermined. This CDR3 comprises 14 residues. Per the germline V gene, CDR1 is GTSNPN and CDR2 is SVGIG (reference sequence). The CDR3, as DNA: TGTGCTGCCCCTCGCCGGGCCAACAAGGGAGAGCAGTACTTC. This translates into CAAPRRANKGEQYF.

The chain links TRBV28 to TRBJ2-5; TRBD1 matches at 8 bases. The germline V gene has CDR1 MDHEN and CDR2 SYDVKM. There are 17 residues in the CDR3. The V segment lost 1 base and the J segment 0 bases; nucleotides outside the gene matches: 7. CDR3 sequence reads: CASSLYRGTGNQETQYF. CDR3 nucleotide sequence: TGTGCCAGCAGTTTATATCGCGGGACAGGTAACCAAGAGACCCAGTACTTC.

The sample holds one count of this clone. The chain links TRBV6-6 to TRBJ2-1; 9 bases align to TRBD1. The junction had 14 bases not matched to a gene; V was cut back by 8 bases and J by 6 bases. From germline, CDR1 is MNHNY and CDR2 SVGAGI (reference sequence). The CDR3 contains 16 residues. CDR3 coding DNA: TGTGCCAGCGGGGCGCCGGGACAGGGTCGGACCAATGAGCAGTTCTTC. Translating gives CASGAPGQGRTNEQFF.

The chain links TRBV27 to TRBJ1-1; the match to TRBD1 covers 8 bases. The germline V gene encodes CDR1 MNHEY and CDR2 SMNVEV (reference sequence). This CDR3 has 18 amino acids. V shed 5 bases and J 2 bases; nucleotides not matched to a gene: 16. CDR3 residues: CASSPIPLRTGTNTEAFF. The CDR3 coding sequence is TGTGCCAGCAGTCCCATTCCCCTTCGGACAGGGACCAACACTGAAGCTTTCTTT.

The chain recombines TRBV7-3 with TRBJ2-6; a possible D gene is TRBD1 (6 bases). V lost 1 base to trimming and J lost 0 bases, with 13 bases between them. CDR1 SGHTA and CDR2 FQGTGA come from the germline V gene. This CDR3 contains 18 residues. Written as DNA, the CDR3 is TGTGCCAGCAGCTTAAGACGGACAGAAAACTCTGGGGCCAACGTCCTGACTTTC. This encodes CASSLRRTENSGANVLTF.

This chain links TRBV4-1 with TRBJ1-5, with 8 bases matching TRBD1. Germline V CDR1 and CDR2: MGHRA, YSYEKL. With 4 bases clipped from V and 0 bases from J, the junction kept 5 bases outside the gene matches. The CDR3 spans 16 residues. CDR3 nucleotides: TGCGCCAGCAGCCTCCGACAGGGGTATAGCAATCAGCCCCAGCATTTT. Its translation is CASSLRQGYSNQPQHF.

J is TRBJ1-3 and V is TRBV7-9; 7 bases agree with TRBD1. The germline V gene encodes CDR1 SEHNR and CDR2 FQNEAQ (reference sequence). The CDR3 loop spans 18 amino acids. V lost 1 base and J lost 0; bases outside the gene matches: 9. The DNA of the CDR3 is TGTGCCAGCAGCTTAGGTCGAGGGACAGACGACTCTGGAAACACCATATATTTT. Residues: CASSLGRGTDDSGNTIYF.

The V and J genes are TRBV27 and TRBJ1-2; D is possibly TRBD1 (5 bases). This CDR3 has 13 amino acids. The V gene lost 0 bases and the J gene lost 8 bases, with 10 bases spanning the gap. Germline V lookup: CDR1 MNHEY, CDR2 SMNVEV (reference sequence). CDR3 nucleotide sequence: TGTGCCAGCAGTTTATCCAGGAGGGGAGGCTACACCTTC. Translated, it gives CASSLSRRGGYTF.

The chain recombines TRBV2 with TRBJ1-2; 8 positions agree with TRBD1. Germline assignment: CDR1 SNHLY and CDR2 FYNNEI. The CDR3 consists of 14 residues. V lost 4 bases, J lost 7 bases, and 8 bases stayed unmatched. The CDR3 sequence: CASSGGRGLRGYTF. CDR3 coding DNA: TGTGCCAGCAGTGGGGGCAGGGGGCTGCGTGGCTACACCTTC.

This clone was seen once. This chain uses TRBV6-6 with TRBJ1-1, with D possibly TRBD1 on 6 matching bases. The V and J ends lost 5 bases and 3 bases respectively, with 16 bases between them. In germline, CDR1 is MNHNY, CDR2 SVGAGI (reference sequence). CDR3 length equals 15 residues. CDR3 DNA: TGTGCCAGCAGTGATACAGGGCTGCGGGACACTGAAGCTTTCTTT. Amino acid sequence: CASSDTGLRDTEAFF.

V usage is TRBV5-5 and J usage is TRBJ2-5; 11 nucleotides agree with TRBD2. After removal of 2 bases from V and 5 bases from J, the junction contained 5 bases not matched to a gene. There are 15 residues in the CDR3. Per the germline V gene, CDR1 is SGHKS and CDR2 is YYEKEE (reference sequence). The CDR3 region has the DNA TGTGCCAGCAGCTTAGTAGCGGGGGGGCCTGAGACCCAGTACTTC. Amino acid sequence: CASSLVAGGPETQYF.

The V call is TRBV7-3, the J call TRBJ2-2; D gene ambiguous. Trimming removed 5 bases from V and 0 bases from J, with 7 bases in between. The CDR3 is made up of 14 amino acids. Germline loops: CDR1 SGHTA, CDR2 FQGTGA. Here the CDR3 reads CASSRVANTGELFF. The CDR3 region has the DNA TGTGCCAGCAGCCGAGTTGCGAACACCGGGGAGCTGTTTTTT.